The 9 T cell receptor beta chains below come from one sample, sequenced in a study of cytomegalovirus exposure and HLA in healthy donors. The assay was immunoSEQ multiplex PCR, and TCRdb's table has in-frame clones only and misses some. The table has fewer than 75,000 clones, 85% to 95% seen once. The sequencing input was PBMCs. These receptors were obtained from a young man in good health and CMV-seronegative.

V is TRBV30 and J is TRBJ2-7; D is possibly TRBD2 (6 bases). V lost 0 bases, J lost 4 bases, and 16 bases lay in between. Germline V lookup: CDR1 GTSNPN, CDR2 SVGIG (reference sequence). The CDR3 runs 15 residues. CDR3 DNA sequence: TGTGCCTGGAGTGTACGGAGCGGGTGGGGTTACGAGCAGTACTTC. Protein product: CAWSVRSGWGYEQYF.

V usage is TRBV2 and J usage is TRBJ1-6, with TRBD1 identical over 10 bases. Germline V gene data show CDR1 as SNHLY and CDR2 as FYNNEI. After removal of 5 bases from V and 13 bases from J, the junction contained 8 bases not matched to a gene. The CDR3 length is 14 residues. This CDR3 is CASSSGQGPRPLHF. For the CDR3, the DNA is TGTGCCAGCAGTTCGGGACAGGGGCCGCGCCCCCTCCACTTT.

J is TRBJ2-7 and V is TRBV19; D is undetermined. This CDR3 is built from 13 residues. The ends were cut back, 5 bases at V and 7 bases at J, with 15 bases in the middle. The germline gives CDR1 LNHDA, CDR2 SQIVND (reference sequence). DNA of the CDR3: TGTGCCAGTAGTTATGCGGCTTTAAGGGAGCAGTACTTC. This encodes CASSYAALREQYF.

The chain combines TRBV2 with TRBJ1-2; D not resolved. This CDR3 is 12 amino acids long. The V gene's germline CDR1 is SNHLY and CDR2 FYNNEI. The CDR3 loop reads CGGRGNGYGYTF. The DNA of the CDR3 is TGTGGGGGAAGAGGGAACGGCTATGGCTACACCTTC.

The table lists this clone with a count of one. The chain uses TRBV27 and TRBJ2-2, with D uncertain. Germline CDR1 is MNHEY and CDR2 is SMNVEV (reference sequence). V lost 2 bases to trimming and J lost 6 bases, with 7 bases between them. The CDR3 length is 13 residues. Here the CDR3 DNA reads TGTGCCAGCAGTTTAACGGTATCCGGGGAGCTGTTTTTT. Translation: CASSLTVSGELFF.

Here the CDR3 DNA reads TGCAGTGCTAGGGCAGGAGATACGCAGTATTTT. It yields the protein CSARAGDTQYF. V is TRBV20-1 and J is TRBJ2-3; D unresolved. Per germline, CDR1 DFQATT and CDR2 SNEGSKA (reference sequence). Trimming shortened V by 3 bases and J by 5 bases, and 6 bases separated the two germline ends. The CDR3 has 11 residues.

The chain carries TRBV10-3 and TRBJ2-5; TRBD1 matches 7 bases. The V segment lost 11 bases and the J segment 1 base; nucleotides outside the gene matches: 10. The CDR3 spans 14 residues. Germline CDR1 reads ENHRY; CDR2 reads SYGVKD. CDR3 residues: CAAAPGQLQETQYF. CDR3 DNA sequence: TGTGCCGCAGCCCCGGGACAGCTCCAAGAGACCCAGTACTTC.

The chain carries TRBV6-5 and TRBJ1-5, with D tentatively TRBD1 (5 bases). Trimming removed 4 bases from V and 7 bases from J, with 11 bases in between. CDR1 is MNHEY and CDR2 is SVGAGI in the germline V gene. The CDR3 length is 13 residues. The CDR3: CASSWGDGQPQHF. In nucleotides, the CDR3 is TGTGCCAGCAGTTGGGGGGACGGACAGCCCCAGCATTTT.

This clone appeared a single time. The chain joins TRBV4-1 to TRBJ2-7; D uncertain. The CDR3 consists of 15 residues. Trimming shortened V by 1 base and J by 1 base, and 11 bases separated the two germline ends. Germline lookup yields CDR1 MGHRA and CDR2 YSYEKL. CDR3 nucleotide sequence: TGCGCCAGCAGCCAAGGTTATAGCACGTCCTACGAGCAGTACTTC. The encoded protein is CASSQGYSTSYEQYF.